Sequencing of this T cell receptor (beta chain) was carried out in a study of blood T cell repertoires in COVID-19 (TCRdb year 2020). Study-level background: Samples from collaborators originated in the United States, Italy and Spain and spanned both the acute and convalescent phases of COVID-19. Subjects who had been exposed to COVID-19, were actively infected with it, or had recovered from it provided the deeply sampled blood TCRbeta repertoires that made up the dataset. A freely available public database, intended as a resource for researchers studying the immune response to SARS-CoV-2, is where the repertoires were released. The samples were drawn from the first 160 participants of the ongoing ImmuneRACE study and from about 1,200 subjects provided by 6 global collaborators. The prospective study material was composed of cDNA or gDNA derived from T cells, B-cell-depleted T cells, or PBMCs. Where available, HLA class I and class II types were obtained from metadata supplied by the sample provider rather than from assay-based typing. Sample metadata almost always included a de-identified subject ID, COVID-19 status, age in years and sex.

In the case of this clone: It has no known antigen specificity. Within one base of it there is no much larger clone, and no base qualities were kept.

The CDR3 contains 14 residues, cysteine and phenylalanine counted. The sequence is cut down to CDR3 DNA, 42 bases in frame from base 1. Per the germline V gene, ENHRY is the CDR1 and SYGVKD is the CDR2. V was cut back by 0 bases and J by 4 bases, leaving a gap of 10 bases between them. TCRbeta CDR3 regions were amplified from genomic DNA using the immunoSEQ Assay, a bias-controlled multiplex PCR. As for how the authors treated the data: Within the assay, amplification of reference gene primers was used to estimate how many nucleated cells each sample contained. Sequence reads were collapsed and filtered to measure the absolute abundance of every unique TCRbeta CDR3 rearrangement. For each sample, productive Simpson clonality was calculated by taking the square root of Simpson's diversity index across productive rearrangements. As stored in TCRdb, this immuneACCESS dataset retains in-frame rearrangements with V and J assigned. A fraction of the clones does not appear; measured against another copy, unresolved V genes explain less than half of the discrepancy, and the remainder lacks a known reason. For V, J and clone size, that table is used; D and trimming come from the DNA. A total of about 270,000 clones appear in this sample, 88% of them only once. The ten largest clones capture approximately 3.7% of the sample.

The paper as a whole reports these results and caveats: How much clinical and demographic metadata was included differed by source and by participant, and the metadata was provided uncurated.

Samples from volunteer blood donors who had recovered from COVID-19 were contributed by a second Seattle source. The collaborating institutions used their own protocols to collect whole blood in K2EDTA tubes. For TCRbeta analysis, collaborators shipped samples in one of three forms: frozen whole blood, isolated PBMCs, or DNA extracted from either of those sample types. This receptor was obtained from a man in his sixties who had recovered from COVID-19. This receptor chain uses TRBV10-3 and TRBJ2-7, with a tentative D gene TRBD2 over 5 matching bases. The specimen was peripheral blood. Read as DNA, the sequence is TGTGCCATCAGTGAGTCTTTCGGGATTTACGAGCAGTACTTC. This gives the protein CAISESFGIYEQYF.